Here is one TCR beta chain with its context. Antigen specificity is unknown. V was clipped by 11 bases and J by 3 bases; unmatched bases: 2. In germline, CDR1 is MNHNS, CDR2 SASEGT. The CDR3 contains 12 residues. The assay was immunoSEQ multiplex PCR, and TCRdb's table has in-frame clones only and misses some. The table has tens of thousands of clones, around 93% seen once. The source of the sample is a study of graft-versus-host responses after intestinal transplantation. Whole-study results and caveats: There was an association between peak levels of circulating GvH clones and early post-transplant HvG declines.

The gene calls are TRBV6-1 and TRBJ2-1; 9 positions match TRBD1. The material sequenced was unstimulated CD8+ T cells sorted from spleen or lymph node cells, taken before intestinal transplant. The source is a human donor who received an intestinal transplant. The CDR3 loop reads CAAGQGYNEQFF. CDR3 bases: TGTGCCGCGGGACAGGGCTACAATGAGCAGTTCTTC.